The present TCR beta chain was sequenced within a study of blood T cell repertoires in COVID-19. As for the study in general: Researchers got acute and convalescent COVID-19 samples from the United States, Italy and Spain. PBMCs, B-cell-depleted T cells, or T cells provided the cDNA or gDNA that made up the material.

Original methodology: Estimation of nucleated cell counts was performed using reference gene primer amplification. The protocol was immunoSEQ multiplex PCR, while the TCRdb copy is restricted to in-frame clones and leaves out a portion. The V and J calls and the clone size are those of that table, but D and trimming were determined from the DNA. Here the sample spans some 340,000 clones, 85% being singletons. Trimming took 8 bases from V and 8 from J, leaving 19 bases between them. In germline, CDR1 is SGHTA, CDR2 FQGNSA. The CDR3 is 15 amino acids. In this sample, this clone turned up once. The chain carries TRBV7-2 and TRBJ1-6; D may be TRBD1 (5 bases). This clonotype originated in a woman younger than 35 with acute or convalescent COVID-19. Sequenced sample: peripheral blood. The DNA of the CDR3 is TGTGCCAGCGCTATCGGACACGGCGTGTATTCACCCCTCCACTTT. It yields the protein CASAIGHGVYSPLHF. The full variable domain, with the rest looked up from reference TRBV7-2 and TRBJ1-6, is GAGVSQSPSNKVTEKGKDVELRCDPISGHTALYWYRQSLGQGLEFLIYFQGNSAPDKSGLPSDRFSAERTGGSVSTLTIQRTQQEDSAVYLCASAIGHGVYSPLHFGNGTRLTVT.